This T cell receptor beta chain emerged from a study of blood T cell repertoires in COVID-19 (dated by TCRdb to 2019 to 2021). A note on the overall study: The collaborator samples originated in the United States, Italy and Spain and spanned the acute and convalescent phases of COVID-19. The samples were drawn from the first 160 participants of the ongoing ImmuneRACE study and from 950 to 1,500 subjects provided by 6 global collaborators. The sample metadata nearly always contained a de-identified subject ID, COVID-19 status, age in years and sex. The material from the prospective study consisted of cDNA or gDNA derived from T cells, B-cell-depleted T cells, or PBMCs. Where available, HLA class I and class II types were obtained from metadata supplied by the sample provider rather than from assay-based typing. The repertoires were released in a freely available public database meant as a resource for research on the immune response to SARS-CoV-2. The dataset comprised deeply sampled blood TCRbeta repertoires from subjects exposed to, actively infected with, or recovered from COVID-19.

TCRbeta CDR3 regions were amplified from genomic DNA using the immunoSEQ Assay, a bias-controlled multiplex PCR. In the authors' own workflow: Within the assay, amplification of reference gene primers was used to estimate how many nucleated cells each sample contained. To quantify the absolute abundance of each unique TCRbeta CDR3 rearrangement, sequence reads were collapsed and filtered. For each sample, productive Simpson clonality was calculated by taking the square root of Simpson's diversity index across productive rearrangements. In its TCRdb copy, this immuneACCESS table keeps in-frame sequences only and misses some clones. Where compared with another copy, unresolved V genes explain less than half of these, and the others have no known cause. V and J calls plus clone size are reproduced from that table; the DNA served to infer D and trimming. The sample table lists about 220,000 clones, approximately 85% of them with a count of one. The biggest ten clones account for approximately 8.4% of the sample.

The cysteine opens and the phenylalanine closes a CDR3 of 15 amino acids. The CDR3 DNA has 45 bases and is translated from base 1. Cut back by 1 base and 0 bases, the V and J ends lie 9 bases apart. As encoded in the germline V gene, CDR1 is LGHNA while CDR2 is YNFKEQ. Remarks on this clone: What antigen it recognizes has not been identified. The input lacks base qualities; no much larger clone sits a single base away.

One collaborating source in Seattle enrolled patients during active infection and followed them longitudinally through the course of disease. Whole blood was collected in K2EDTA tubes by collaborating institutions according to the institutions' own protocols. For TCRbeta analysis, collaborators shipped samples in one of three forms: frozen whole blood, isolated PBMCs, or DNA extracted from either of those sample types. Results the study describes overall, beyond this receptor: How much clinical and demographic metadata was included differed by source and by participant, and the metadata was provided uncurated.

The sequenced material came from peripheral blood. The sequence is built from TRBV4-2 and TRBJ1-1; tentative D gene TRBD1, with 5 bases matching. The sequence was obtained from a woman of 80 years or more with COVID-19, enrolled during active disease. Here is the DNA: TGTGCCAGCAGCCAAGCGGGGGGAGTGAACACTGAAGCTTTCTTT. The resulting protein is CASSQAGGVNTEAFF.